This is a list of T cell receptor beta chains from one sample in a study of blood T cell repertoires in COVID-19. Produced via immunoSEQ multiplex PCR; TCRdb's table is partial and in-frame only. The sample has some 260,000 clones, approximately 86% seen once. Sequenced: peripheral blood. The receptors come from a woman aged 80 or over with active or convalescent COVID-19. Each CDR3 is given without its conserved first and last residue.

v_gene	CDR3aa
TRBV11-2	ASSSIPGLAGGYNEQF
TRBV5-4	ASSLEAGYNSPLH
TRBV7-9	ASSFGQSTEAF
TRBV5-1	ASSLGAGGYGYT
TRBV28	ASSFRRETQY
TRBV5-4	ASSLDYTASAYGYT
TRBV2	ASSPKNTQY
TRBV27	ASSGRGGSGTEAF
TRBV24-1	ATSASAGGNEQF
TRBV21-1	ASGGAGTEAF
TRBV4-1	ASSRRDRGGYT
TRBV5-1	ASSSQGYGYT
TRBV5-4	ASSLALGRTEAF
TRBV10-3	ASRDLGSSPLH
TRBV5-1	ASSLDMNTEAF
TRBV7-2	ARQYRTRNTGELF
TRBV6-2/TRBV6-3	ASSYFALAGVYEQY
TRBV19	ASSIQMNTEAF
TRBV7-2	ASSTDSPTYGYT
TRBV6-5	ASRVGQLQETQY
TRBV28	ASNYPGLAANNEQF
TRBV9	ASSAGPAGGLPDTQY
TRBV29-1	SVAPRTSNEQF
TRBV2	ASSPASGGPTYNEQF
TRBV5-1	ASSLQASLETQY
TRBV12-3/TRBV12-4	ASSFGSQETQY
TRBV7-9	ASGPWDRDYHSPLH
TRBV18	ASSPTVGVENIQY
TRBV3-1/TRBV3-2	ASSPGGQIANYGYT
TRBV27	ASSIRQGAWETQY
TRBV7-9	ASSLDRGSDNSPLH
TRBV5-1	ASSRDRLNSPLH
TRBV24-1	ATSGTGTGASTDTQY
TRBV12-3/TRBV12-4	ASSFNSPLH
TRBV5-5	ASSYTGTGMESNQPQH
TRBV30	AWRNTGGRTDTQY
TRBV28	ASSLPGQGFTGELF
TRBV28	ASLGRGSGETQY
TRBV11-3	ASTPRLNTEAF
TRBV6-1	ASSELGGPRDTQY
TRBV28	ASIEGGGRNEQY
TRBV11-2	ASQQGAITEAF
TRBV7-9	ASSSGLYGYT
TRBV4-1	ASSQQGVGYGYT
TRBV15	ATSRDLGGVSIQY
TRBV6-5	ASRGGQGYNSPLH
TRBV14	ASSQFVQSPLH
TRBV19	ASSRDRGASYEQY
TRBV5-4	ASSIQGVKGTEAF
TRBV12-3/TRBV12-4	ASRRGGYWGYT
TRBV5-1	ASSLAGTYGYT
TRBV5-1	ASSPQVNMNTEAF
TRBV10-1	ASSVQSGITDTQY